Below are 20 T cell receptor beta chains sequenced from a single sample in a study of blood T cell repertoires in COVID-19. Clones were sequenced by immunoSEQ multiplex PCR, and TCRdb holds only the in-frame ones, with some missing. The sample holds about 74,000 clones, 75% to 85% seen once. Sequenced sample: peripheral blood. The receptors originated from a man older than 75 with acute or convalescent COVID-19.

The chain has TRBV10-3 and TRBJ2-1; 9 bases match TRBD2. The CDR3 sequence is 15 residues long. From germline, CDR1 is ENHRY and CDR2 SYGVKD. With V trimmed by 10 bases and J by 4 bases, 11 bases remained unmatched. For the CDR3, the DNA is TGTGCCACCGCGCGGGAGGCGGGAGGGTACAATGAGCAGTTCTTC. Residues: CATAREAGGYNEQFF.

The rearrangement links TRBV6-5 to TRBJ1-3, with D possibly TRBD1 on 5 matching bases. CDR1 MNHEY and CDR2 SVGAGI come from the germline V gene. This CDR3 is built from 16 residues. V was clipped by 2 bases and J by 5 bases, with 16 bases between them. This CDR3 is CASSYQNGGSRNTIYF. The CDR3 nucleotides read TGTGCCAGCAGTTACCAGAATGGGGGGTCGAGAAACACCATATATTTT.

V is TRBV18 and J is TRBJ2-7; 12 bases line up with TRBD2. There are 15 residues in the CDR3. Germline V gene lookup returns CDR1 KGHSH and CDR2 LQKENI. Germline trimming cut 8 bases from V and 3 bases from J; bases unmatched to any gene: 8. As DNA, the CDR3 is TGTGCCAGCACGACTAGCGGGAGCGCTCACTACGAGCAGTACTTC. Its translation: CASTTSGSAHYEQYF.

The chain combines TRBV7-2 with TRBJ2-1; 9 positions agree with TRBD2. Trimming took 2 bases from V and 2 from J; bases not matched to a gene: 4. The CDR3 sequence is 16 residues long. Germline V gene data show CDR1 as SGHTA and CDR2 as FQGNSA. As DNA, the CDR3 is TGTGCCAGCAGCTTACCAGCGGGGGGCCCCTACAATGAGCAGTTCTTC. Its translation is CASSLPAGGPYNEQFF.

The rearrangement links TRBV5-1 to TRBJ2-1; D might be TRBD1 (6 bases). This CDR3 is built from 15 residues. Germline CDR1 and CDR2: SGHRS and YFSETQ. V was shortened by 5 bases and J by 0 bases, with 12 bases between the two germline ends. In DNA form, the CDR3 reads TGCGCCAGCAGTTTTGACAGGAGCTCCTACAATGAGCAGTTCTTC. Translated, it gives CASSFDRSSYNEQFF.

This chain connects TRBV7-8 to TRBJ2-7; D gene unclear. This CDR3 region has 16 residues. CDR1 is SGHVS and CDR2 is FQNEAQ in the germline V gene. Trimming took off 5 bases at V and 0 bases at J, with 17 bases between the two ends. CDR3 residues: CASSPPDRLLSYEQYF. CDR3 bases: TGTGCCAGCAGCCCACCAGACCGACTCCTCTCCTACGAGCAGTACTTC.

This clone has just a few counts. The chain employs TRBV15 and TRBJ1-2, with D perhaps matching TRBD1 (6 bases). V gave up 4 bases and J gave up 1 base, with 10 bases separating them. Germline V CDR1 and CDR2: LNHNV, YYDKDF (reference sequence). The CDR3 extends over 14 amino acids. CDR3 coding DNA: TGTGCCACCAGCAAGGGGGATAATAACTATGGCTACACCTTC. Protein sequence: CATSKGDNNYGYTF. Filled out from reference TRBV15 and TRBJ1-2, the complete variable domain reads DAMVIQNPRYQVTQFGKPVTLSCSQTLNHNVMYWYQQKSSQAPKLLFHYYDKDFNNEADTPDNFQSRRPNTSFCFLDIRSPGLGDTAMYLCATSKGDNNYGYTFGSGTRLTVV.

V is TRBV28 and J is TRBJ2-7; 10 nucleotides match TRBD1. CDR3 length: 16 amino acids. Germline V CDR1 and CDR2: MDHEN, SYDVKM. V gave up 4 bases and J gave up 1 base; unmatched junction bases: 7. The CDR3 DNA reads as TGTGCCAGCAGTTCCCTGGGACAGGGGATGTCCTACGAGCAGTACTTC. Its translation is CASSSLGQGMSYEQYF. The variable domain in full, with the rest retrieved from reference TRBV28 and TRBJ2-7, is DVKVTQSSRYLVKRTGEKVFLECVQDMDHENMFWYRQDPGLGLRLIYFSYDVKMKEKGDIPEGYSVSREKKERFSLILESASTNQTSMYLCASSSLGQGMSYEQYFGPGTRLTVT.

The V call is TRBV6-5, the J call TRBJ1-1, with D perhaps TRBD1 (5 bases). The germline gives CDR1 MNHEY, CDR2 SVGAGI. Trimming took off 4 bases at V and 10 bases at J, with 16 bases between the two ends. The CDR3 extends over 13 amino acids. In nucleotides, the CDR3 is TGTGCCAGCAGTTCGGACGGGTGGGGGGGAGCTTTCTTT. Protein product: CASSSDGWGGAFF.

The CDR3 loop reads CASSDSGLAGGDEQFF. The CDR3 DNA reads TGTGCCAGCAGTGATTCTGGACTAGCGGGGGGGGATGAGCAGTTCTTC. The chain links TRBV6-1 to TRBJ2-1, with 15 bases that match TRBD2. The CDR3 covers 16 residues. With V trimmed by 3 bases and J by 8 bases, 5 bases remained unmatched. Germline CDR1 reads MNHNS; CDR2 reads SASEGT.

The chain employs TRBV7-9 and TRBJ2-3, with unresolved D. There are 11 residues in the CDR3. Trimming removed 6 bases from V and 3 bases from J, with 4 bases in between. CDR1 is SEHNR and CDR2 is FQNEAQ in the germline V gene (reference sequence). The CDR3 loop is CASRETDTQYF. The CDR3 nucleotides are TGTGCCAGCAGAGAGACAGATACGCAGTATTTT.

The chain couples TRBV4-3 to TRBJ2-2, with 8 bases fitting TRBD1. Germline assignment: CDR1 LGHNA and CDR2 YSLEER. V lost 2 bases, J lost 6 bases, and 8 bases stayed unmatched. The CDR3 is 16 residues long. The CDR3 nucleotides read TGCGCCAGCAGCCAAATACAGGGGGAAGGGCCCGGGGAGCTGTTTTTT. It specifies CASSQIQGEGPGELFF.

The chain recombines TRBV3-1 (or the pseudogene TRBV3-2) with TRBJ1-4, with 8 bases that match TRBD1. The CDR3 extends over 14 amino acids. Germline CDR1 is LGHDT and CDR2 is YNNKEL (reference sequence). J lost 6 bases, V lost 3 bases, and 3 bases had no gene match. CDR3 residues: CASSHGTGDEKLFF. CDR3 DNA: TGTGCCAGCAGCCACGGGACAGGCGATGAAAAACTGTTTTTT.

The gene calls are TRBV7-2 and TRBJ2-3; no clear D. The V gene lost 1 base and the J gene lost 8 bases, with 13 bases spanning the gap. The CDR3 extends over 14 amino acids. CDR1 is SGHTA, CDR2 FQGNSA, per germline. This chain's CDR3 is CASSLDGSWSTQYF. DNA of the CDR3: TGTGCCAGCAGCTTAGATGGCAGTTGGAGTACGCAGTATTTT.

The genes are TRBV5-1 and TRBJ2-7; 7 nucleotides align to TRBD1. The V segment lost 2 bases and the J segment 5 bases; nucleotides outside the gene matches: 13. This CDR3 has 16 amino acids. The V gene's germline CDR1 is SGHRS and CDR2 YFSETQ. The CDR3 nucleotides read TGCGCCAGCAGCTTCTCATCTGGGACAGAAGCCAACGAGCAGTACTTC. Amino acid sequence: CASSFSSGTEANEQYF.

V usage is TRBV3-1 (or the pseudogene TRBV3-2) and J usage is TRBJ2-3, with 10 positions matching TRBD1. Looked up from germline, CDR1 is LGHDT and CDR2 is YNNKEL (reference sequence). Trimming cost V 1 base and J 5 bases; bases outside gene matches: 6. This CDR3 region has 16 residues. The CDR3 loop reads CASSQAWTGGRDTQYF. In nucleotides, the CDR3 is TGTGCCAGCAGCCAAGCCTGGACAGGGGGGCGAGATACGCAGTATTTT.

This chain uses TRBV6-5 with TRBJ2-1; possibly TRBD1 for D (7 bases). V lost 5 bases to trimming and J lost 10 bases, with 15 bases between them. CDR1 MNHEY and CDR2 SVGAGI come from the germline V gene. This CDR3 contains 13 residues. The CDR3 region is CASSHNRGGEQFF. The CDR3 DNA reads TGTGCCAGCAGTCACAACAGGGGAGGAGAGCAGTTCTTC.

This chain joins TRBV5-1 and TRBJ2-1; TRBD2 matches at 7 bases. The trim removed 0 bases at V and 5 bases at J, leaving 5 bases unmatched. Germline assignment: CDR1 SGHRS and CDR2 YFSETQ. The CDR3 runs to 15 residues. The CDR3 loop reads CASSLAASGHNEQFF. CDR3 bases: TGCGCCAGCAGCTTGGCGGCTAGCGGCCACAATGAGCAGTTCTTC.

The rearrangement links TRBV5-5 to TRBJ2-2; weak D call: TRBD2 (6 bases). V shed 5 bases and J shed 4 bases, with 18 bases lying between them. Looked up from germline, CDR1 is SGHKS and CDR2 is YYEKEE (reference sequence). CDR3 length equals 16 residues. The CDR3 loop is CASSQRGGFSTGELFF. In DNA, the CDR3 is TGTGCCAGCAGTCAACGTGGGGGGTTTAGCACCGGGGAGCTGTTTTTT.

The rearrangement uses TRBV10-3 and TRBJ2-7, with 7 bases fitting TRBD1. J was trimmed by 3 bases and V by 2 bases; bases with no gene match: 4. Germline CDR1 and CDR2: ENHRY and SYGVKD. This CDR3 is built from 14 residues. CDR3 sequence reads: CAISEGQAHYEQYF. CDR3 DNA: TGTGCCATCAGTGAGGGACAGGCTCACTACGAGCAGTACTTC.